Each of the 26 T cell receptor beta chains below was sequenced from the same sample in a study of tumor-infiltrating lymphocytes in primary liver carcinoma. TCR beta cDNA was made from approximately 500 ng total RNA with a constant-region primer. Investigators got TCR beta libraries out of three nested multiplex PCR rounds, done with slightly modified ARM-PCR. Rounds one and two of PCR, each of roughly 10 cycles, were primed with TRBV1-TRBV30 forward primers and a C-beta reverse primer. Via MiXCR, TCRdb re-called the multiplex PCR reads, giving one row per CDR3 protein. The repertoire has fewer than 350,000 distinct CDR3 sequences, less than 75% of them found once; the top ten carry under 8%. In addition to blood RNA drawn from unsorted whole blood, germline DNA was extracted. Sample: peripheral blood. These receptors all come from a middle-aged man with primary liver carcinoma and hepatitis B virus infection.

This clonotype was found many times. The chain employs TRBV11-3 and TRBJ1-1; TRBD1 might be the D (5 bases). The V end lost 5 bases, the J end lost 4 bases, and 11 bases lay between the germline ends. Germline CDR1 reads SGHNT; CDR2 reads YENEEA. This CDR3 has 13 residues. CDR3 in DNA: TGTGCCAGCAGCCCAACTAGGGGCACTGAAGCTTTCTTT. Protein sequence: CASSPTRGTEAFF.

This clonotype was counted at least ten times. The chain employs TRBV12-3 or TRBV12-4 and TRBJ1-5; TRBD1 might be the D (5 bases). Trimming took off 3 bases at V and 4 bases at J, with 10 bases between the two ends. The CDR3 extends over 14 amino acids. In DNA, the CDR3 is TGTGCCAGCAGTTTTAGGGAGGGGAATCAGCCCCAGCATTTT. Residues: CASSFREGNQPQHF.

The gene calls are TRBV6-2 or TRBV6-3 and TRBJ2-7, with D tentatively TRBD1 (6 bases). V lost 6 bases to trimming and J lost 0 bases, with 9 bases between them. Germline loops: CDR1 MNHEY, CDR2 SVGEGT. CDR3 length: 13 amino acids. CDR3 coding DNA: TGTGCCAGCAGGGACAGTAGCTCCTACGAGCAGTACTTC. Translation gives CASRDSSSYEQYF.

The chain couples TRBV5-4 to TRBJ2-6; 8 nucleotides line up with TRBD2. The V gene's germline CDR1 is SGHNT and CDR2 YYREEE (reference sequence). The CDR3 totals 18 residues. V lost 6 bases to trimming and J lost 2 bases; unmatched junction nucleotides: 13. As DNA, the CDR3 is TGTGCCAGCAACTTTCCCGGGAGGGGAGGCGCTGGGGCCAACGTCCTGACTTTC. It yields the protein CASNFPGRGGAGANVLTF.

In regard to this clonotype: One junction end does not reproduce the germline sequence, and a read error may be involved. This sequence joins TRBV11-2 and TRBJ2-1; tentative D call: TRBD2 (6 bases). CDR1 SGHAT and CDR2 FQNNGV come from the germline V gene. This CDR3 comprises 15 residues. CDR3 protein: CASSLGGTPHNEHLF. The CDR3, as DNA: TGTGCCAGCAGCTTAGGGGGGACTCCCCACAATGAGCATCTCTTC.

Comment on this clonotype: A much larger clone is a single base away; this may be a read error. As DNA, the CDR3 is TGTGCCAGCAGTTACTCCCGGGACAGGGTTGGGAGTCAGCCCCCGCATTTT. It is translated as CASSYSRDRVGSQPPHF. The rearrangement joins TRBV6-6 to TRBJ1-5; 9 positions agree with TRBD1. There are 17 residues in the CDR3. Germline CDR1 MNHNY, CDR2 SVGAGI (reference sequence).

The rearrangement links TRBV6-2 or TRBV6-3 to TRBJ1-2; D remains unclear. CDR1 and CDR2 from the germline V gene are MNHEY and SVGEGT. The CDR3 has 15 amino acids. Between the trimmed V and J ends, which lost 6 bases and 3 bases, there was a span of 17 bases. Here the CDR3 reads CASRATSPWDYGYTF. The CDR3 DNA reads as TGTGCCAGCAGAGCGACCTCCCCTTGGGACTATGGCTACACCTTC.

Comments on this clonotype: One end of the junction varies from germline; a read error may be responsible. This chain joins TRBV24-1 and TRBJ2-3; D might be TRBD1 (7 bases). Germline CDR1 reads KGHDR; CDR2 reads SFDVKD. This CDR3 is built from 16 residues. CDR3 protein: CATSDPSYGGTDTQCF. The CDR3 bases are TGTGCTACCAGTGATCCCAGCTACGGCGGGACAGATACGCAGTGTTTT.

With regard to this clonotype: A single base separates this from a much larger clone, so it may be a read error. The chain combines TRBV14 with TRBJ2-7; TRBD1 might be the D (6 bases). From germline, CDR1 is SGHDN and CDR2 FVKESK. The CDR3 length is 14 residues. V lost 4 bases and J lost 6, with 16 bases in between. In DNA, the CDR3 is TGTGCCAGCAGCCGAAAGGGACACCAAGTCGAGCAGTACTTC. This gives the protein CASSRKGHQVEQYF. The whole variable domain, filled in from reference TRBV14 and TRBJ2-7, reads EAGVTQFPSHSVIEKGQTVTLRCDPISGHDNLYWYRRVMGKEIKFLLHFVKESKQDESGMPNNRFLAERTGGTYSTLKVQPAELEDSGVYFCASSRKGHQVEQYFGPGTRLTVT.

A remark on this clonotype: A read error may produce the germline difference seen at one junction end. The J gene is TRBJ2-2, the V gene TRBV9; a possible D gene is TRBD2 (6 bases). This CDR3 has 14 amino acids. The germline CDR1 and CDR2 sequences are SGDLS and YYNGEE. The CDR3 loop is CASSIEQGTGGLFF. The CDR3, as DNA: TGTGCCAGCAGCATAGAGCAGGGCACCGGGGGGCTGTTTTTT.

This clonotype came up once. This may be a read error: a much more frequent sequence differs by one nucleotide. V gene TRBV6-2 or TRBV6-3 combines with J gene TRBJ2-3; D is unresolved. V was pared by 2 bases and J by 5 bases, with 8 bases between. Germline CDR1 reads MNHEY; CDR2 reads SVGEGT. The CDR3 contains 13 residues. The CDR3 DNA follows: TGTGCCAGCAGTTACCGCCCCATAGATACGCAGTATTTT. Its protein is CASSYRPIDTQYF.

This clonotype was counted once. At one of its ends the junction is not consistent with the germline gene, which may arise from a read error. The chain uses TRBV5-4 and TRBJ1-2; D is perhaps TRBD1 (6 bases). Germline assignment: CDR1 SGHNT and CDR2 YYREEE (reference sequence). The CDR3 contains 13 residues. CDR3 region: CVSSLGASYGYTF. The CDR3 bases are TGTGTCAGCAGCTTGGGGGCATCCTATGGCTACACCTTC.

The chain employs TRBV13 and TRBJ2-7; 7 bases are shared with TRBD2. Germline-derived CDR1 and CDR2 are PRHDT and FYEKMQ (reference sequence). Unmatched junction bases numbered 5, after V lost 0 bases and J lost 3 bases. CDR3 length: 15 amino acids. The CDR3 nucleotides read TGTGCCAGCAGCTTAGGCCGGGGGGAGGGCTACGAGCAGTACTTC. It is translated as CASSLGRGEGYEQYF.

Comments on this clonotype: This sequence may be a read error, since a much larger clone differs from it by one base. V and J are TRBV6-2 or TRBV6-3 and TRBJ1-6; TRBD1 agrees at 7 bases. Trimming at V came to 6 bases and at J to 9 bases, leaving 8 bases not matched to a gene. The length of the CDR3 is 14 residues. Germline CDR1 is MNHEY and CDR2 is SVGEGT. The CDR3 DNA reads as TGTGCCAGCAGCCGGGACAGCCTTAGTTCACCCCTCCACTTT. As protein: CASSRDSLSSPLHF.

The CDR3 loop is CASSLDSSATYEQFF. For the CDR3, the DNA is TGTGCCAGCAGCTTGGACAGTTCCGCTACCTACGAGCAGTTCTTC. The J gene is TRBJ2-1, the V gene TRBV11-2; TRBD1 might be the D (6 bases). V was shortened by 3 bases and J by 10 bases, with 19 bases between the two germline ends. CDR3 length: 15 residues. Per germline, CDR1 SGHAT and CDR2 FQNNGV. Using reference TRBV11-2 and TRBJ2-1 for the parts outside the CDR3, the full variable domain is EAGVAQSPRYKIIEKRQSVAFWCNPISGHATLYWYQQILGQGPKLLIQFQNNGVVDDSQLPKDRFSAERLKGVDSTLKIQPAKLEDSAVYLCASSLDSSATYEQFFGPGTRLTVL.

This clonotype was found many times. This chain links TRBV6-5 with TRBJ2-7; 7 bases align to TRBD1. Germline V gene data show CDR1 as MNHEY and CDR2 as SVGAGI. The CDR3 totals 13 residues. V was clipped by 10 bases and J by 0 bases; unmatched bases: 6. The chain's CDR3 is CATQDRHSYEQYF. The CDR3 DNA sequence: TGTGCCACCCAGGACAGGCACTCCTACGAGCAGTACTTC.

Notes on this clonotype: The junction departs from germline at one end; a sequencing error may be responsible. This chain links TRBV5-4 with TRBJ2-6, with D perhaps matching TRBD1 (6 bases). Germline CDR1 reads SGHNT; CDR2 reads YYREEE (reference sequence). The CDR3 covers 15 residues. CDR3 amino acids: CVSSAAGAGANVLPF. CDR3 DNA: TGTGTCAGCAGCGCCGCAGGGGCTGGGGCCAACGTCCTGCCTTTC.

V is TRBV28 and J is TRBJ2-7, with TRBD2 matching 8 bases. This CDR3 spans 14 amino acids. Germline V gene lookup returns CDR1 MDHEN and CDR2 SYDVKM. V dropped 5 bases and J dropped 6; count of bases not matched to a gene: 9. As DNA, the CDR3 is TGTGCCAGCAGTCCGAGCGGGAGTTTCTGCGAGCAGTACTTC. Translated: CASSPSGSFCEQYF.

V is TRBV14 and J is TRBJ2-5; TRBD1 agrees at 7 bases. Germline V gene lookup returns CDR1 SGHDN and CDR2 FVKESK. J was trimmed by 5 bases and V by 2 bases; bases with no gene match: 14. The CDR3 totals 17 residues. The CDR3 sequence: CASSQRRDRALGETQYF. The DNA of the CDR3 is TGTGCCAGCAGCCAAAGGCGTGACAGGGCGTTGGGGGAGACCCAGTACTTC.

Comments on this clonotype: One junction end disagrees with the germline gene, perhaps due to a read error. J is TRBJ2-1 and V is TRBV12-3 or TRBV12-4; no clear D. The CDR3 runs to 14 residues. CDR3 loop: CARSSPSPYNEQFF. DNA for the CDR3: TGTGCCAGGAGTTCGCCTAGTCCCTACAATGAGCAGTTCTTC.

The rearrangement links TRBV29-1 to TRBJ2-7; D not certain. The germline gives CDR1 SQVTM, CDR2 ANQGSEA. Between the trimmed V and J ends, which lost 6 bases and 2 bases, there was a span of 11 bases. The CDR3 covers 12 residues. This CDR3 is CSVRIGTYEQYF. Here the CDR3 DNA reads TGCAGCGTCCGGATAGGGACCTACGAGCAGTACTTC.

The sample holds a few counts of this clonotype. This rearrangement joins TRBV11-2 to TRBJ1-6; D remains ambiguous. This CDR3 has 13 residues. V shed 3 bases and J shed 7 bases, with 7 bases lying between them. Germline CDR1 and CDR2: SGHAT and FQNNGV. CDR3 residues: CASSFVMNSPLHF. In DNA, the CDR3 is TGTGCCAGCAGCTTTGTAATGAATTCACCCCTCCACTTT.

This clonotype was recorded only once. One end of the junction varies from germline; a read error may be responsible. The CDR3, as DNA: TGTGCCAGCAGTTACCCCGCCGGGGGAGCGGGTATTGAGATCCAGTACTTC. It specifies CASSYPAGGAGIEIQYF. V is TRBV6-5 and J is TRBJ2-5; the D gene is possibly TRBD2 (6 bases). Germline V CDR1 and CDR2: MNHEY, SVGAGI. This CDR3 region has 17 residues.

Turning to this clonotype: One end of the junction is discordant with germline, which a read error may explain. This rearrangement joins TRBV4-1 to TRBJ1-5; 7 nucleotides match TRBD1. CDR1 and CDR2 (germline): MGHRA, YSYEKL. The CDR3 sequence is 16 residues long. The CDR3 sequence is CASSQATGVSNQSQHF. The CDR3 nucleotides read TGCGCCAGCAGCCAAGCCACAGGGGTTTCTAATCAGTCCCAGCATTTT.

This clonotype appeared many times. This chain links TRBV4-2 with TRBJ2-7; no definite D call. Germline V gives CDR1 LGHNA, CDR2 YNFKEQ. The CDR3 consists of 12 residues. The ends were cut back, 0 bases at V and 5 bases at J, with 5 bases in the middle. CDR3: CASSQESNEQYF. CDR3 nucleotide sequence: TGTGCCAGCAGCCAAGAAAGTAACGAGCAGTACTTC.

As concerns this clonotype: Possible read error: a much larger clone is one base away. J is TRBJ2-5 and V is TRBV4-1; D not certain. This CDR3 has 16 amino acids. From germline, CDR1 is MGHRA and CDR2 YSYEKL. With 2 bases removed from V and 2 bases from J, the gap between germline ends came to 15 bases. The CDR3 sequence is CASSQLPWQNQETQYF. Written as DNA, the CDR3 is TGCGCCAGCAGCCAACTCCCGTGGCAGAATCAAGAGACCCAGTACTTC.